This T cell receptor (beta chain) emerged from a study of cytomegalovirus exposure and HLA in healthy donors. PCR involved 60 Vbeta and 13 Jbeta primers. Assay used: immunoSEQ multiplex PCR; TCRdb lists only in-frame clones, some missing. The sample consists of under 200,000 clones, roughly 73% of them appearing once. General study results and limits: In an earlier analysis, most TCR beta V segments were productive about 87% or about 30% of the time.

This clone appeared many times. No antigen is known for it. The germline V and J ends were trimmed by 2 bases and 3 bases, with 11 bases remaining between them. Germline V gene data show CDR1 as SGHVS and CDR2 as FQNEAQ. This CDR3 comprises 15 residues. The TCR comes from a male donor in good health and CMV-seronegative. Input material: PBMCs. The chain carries TRBV7-8 and TRBJ1-5; D is perhaps TRBD1 (6 bases). The CDR3: CASSLSGQFNQPQHF. For the CDR3, the DNA is TGTGCCAGCAGCTTAAGCGGACAGTTCAATCAGCCCCAGCATTTT.